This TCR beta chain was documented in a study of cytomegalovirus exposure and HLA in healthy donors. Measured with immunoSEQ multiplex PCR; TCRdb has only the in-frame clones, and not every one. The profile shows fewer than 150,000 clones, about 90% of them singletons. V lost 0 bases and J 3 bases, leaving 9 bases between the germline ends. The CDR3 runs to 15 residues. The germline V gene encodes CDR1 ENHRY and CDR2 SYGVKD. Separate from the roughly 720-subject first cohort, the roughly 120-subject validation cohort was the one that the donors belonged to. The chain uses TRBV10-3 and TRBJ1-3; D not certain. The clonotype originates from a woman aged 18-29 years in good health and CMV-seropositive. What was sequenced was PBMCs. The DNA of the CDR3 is TGTGCCATCAGTGAGTCGGGGAGGTTTGGAAACACCATATATTTT. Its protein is CAISESGRFGNTIYF.